This is a list of T cell receptor beta chains from one sample in a study of blood T cell repertoires in COVID-19. TCRdb's copy holds only in-frame clones and misses some; the assay was immunoSEQ multiplex PCR. The repertoire holds tens of thousands of clones, with roughly 76% as singletons. Sequencing was performed on peripheral blood. The receptor source for this set is a man of 80 years or more with COVID-19, enrolled during active disease. The CDR3 runs from the conserved cysteine through the conserved F or W. A D gene is named only where the DNA matches it firmly. Expanded clones are given a class, and other clones once, few, many or no size at all.

d_gene | j_gene | v_gene | abundance | CDR3aa | CDR3nt
NA | TRBJ2-3 | TRBV5-1 | NA | CASSLGTGASTDTQYF | TGCGCCAGCAGCTTGGGTACGGGAGCGAGCACAGATACGCAGTATTTT
TRBD2 | TRBJ2-5 | TRBV3-1/TRBV3-2 | NA | CASSQGLAGQETQYF | TGTGCCAGCAGCCAAGGCCTAGCGGGTCAAGAGACCCAGTACTTC
NA | TRBJ2-7 | TRBV5-1 | NA | CASSLGGYEQYF | TGCGCCAGCAGCTTGGGCGGCTACGAGCAGTACTTC
NA | TRBJ2-4 | TRBV12-5 | NA | CASGLTTGPLAKNIQYF | TGTGCTAGTGGTTTGACAACAGGTCCGTTAGCCAAAAACATTCAGTACTTC
NA | TRBJ2-5 | TRBV9 | NA | CASSVGATNHPQETQYF | TGTGCCAGCAGCGTAGGAGCCACTAACCACCCCCAAGAGACCCAGTACTTC
TRBD1 | TRBJ1-1 | TRBV5-1 | few | CASSSQGAGNTEAFF | TGCGCCAGCAGCTCACAGGGGGCCGGGAACACTGAAGCTTTCTTT
NA | TRBJ1-1 | TRBV5-1 | NA | CASSLQANTEAFF | TGCGCCAGCAGCTTGCAGGCAAACACTGAAGCTTTCTTT
NA | TRBJ1-6 | TRBV7-9 | NA | CASQLTMAGDHSPLHF | TGTGCCAGTCAGCTTACGATGGCAGGGGATCATTCACCCCTCCACTTT
NA | TRBJ2-1 | TRBV5-1 | NA | CASSGSYNEQFF | TGCGCCAGCAGCGGTAGTTACAATGAGCAGTTCTTC
TRBD1 | TRBJ2-7 | TRBV10-3 | NA | CAISESRDRPYEQYF | TGTGCCATCAGTGAGTCCCGGGACAGACCCTACGAGCAGTACTTC
NA | TRBJ1-2 | TRBV12-3/TRBV12-4 | NA | CASSPTGYGYTF | TGTGCCAGCAGTCCCACAGGCTATGGCTACACCTTC
TRBD1 | TRBJ1-2 | TRBV30 | NA | CAWRSGGNYGYTF | TGTGCCTGGAGGTCAGGGGGTAACTATGGCTACACCTTC
TRBD2 | TRBJ2-5 | TRBV2 | NA | CASSVGISGGYF | TGTGCCAGCAGTGTTGGTATAAGCGGGGGGTACTTC
TRBD2 | TRBJ2-1 | TRBV3-1/TRBV3-2 | NA | CASSQEGREWQAYNEQFF | TGTGCCAGCAGCCAAGAGGGGCGGGAGTGGCAGGCCTACAATGAGCAGTTCTTC
NA | TRBJ2-2 | TRBV21-1 | NA | CASSVRDSYSTTGELFF | TGTGCCAGCAGCGTACGGGACAGCTACTCGACCACCGGGGAGCTGTTTTTT
NA | TRBJ1-6 | TRBV4-1 | NA | CASSQDSKGVYNSPLHF | TGCGCCAGCAGCCAAGATTCCAAGGGGGTCTATAATTCACCCCTCCACTTT
TRBD1 | TRBJ2-2 | TRBV7-8 | NA | CASSLAGQGNTGELFF | TGTGCCAGCAGCTTAGCGGGACAGGGGAACACCGGGGAGCTGTTTTTT
TRBD2 | TRBJ2-1 | TRBV19 | NA | CASSSASGMLFTSYNEQFF | TGTGCCAGTAGCTCGGCTAGCGGGATGTTGTTTACGTCCTACAATGAGCAGTTCTTC
TRBD2 | TRBJ2-5 | TRBV18 | once | CASSPRTSGGARQETQYF | TGTGCCAGCTCACCAAGGACTAGCGGGGGGGCCAGACAAGAGACCCAGTACTTC
NA | TRBJ2-3 | TRBV10-3 | NA | CAITSGQSTDTQYF | TGTGCCATCACTTCCGGACAGAGCACAGATACGCAGTATTTT
TRBD1 | TRBJ2-6 | TRBV7-3 | NA | CASSTTQGHGANVLTF | TGTGCCAGCAGCACAACACAGGGGCACGGGGCCAACGTCCTGACTTTC
TRBD1 | TRBJ1-1 | TRBV15 | NA | CATSKYTGGATEAFF | TGTGCCACCAGCAAGTATACAGGGGGCGCGACTGAAGCTTTCTTT
TRBD1 | TRBJ2-7 | TRBV27 | NA | CASGTPGQGVGEQYF | TGTGCCAGCGGGACTCCGGGACAGGGTGTGGGCGAGCAGTACTTC
NA | TRBJ1-2 | TRBV6-2/TRBV6-3 | NA | CASSYSSGQTNYGYTF | TGTGCCAGCAGTTACTCTTCAGGGCAAACTAACTATGGCTACACCTTC
TRBD1 | TRBJ2-7 | TRBV5-1 | NA | CASRSLGTGGNEQYF | TGCGCCAGCAGATCCCTGGGGACAGGGGGGAACGAGCAGTACTTC